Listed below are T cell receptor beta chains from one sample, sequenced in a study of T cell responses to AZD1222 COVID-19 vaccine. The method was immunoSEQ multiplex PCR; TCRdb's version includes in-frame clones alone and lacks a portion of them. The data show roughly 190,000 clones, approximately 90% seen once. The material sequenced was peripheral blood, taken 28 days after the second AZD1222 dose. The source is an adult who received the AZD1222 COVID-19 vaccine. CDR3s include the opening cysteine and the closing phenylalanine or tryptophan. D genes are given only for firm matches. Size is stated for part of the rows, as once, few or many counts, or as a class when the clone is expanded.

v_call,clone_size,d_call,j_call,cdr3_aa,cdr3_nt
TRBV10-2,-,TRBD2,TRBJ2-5,CASSETGTSGPPWETQYF,TGCGCCAGCAGTGAAACCGGGACTAGCGGACCTCCCTGGGAGACCCAGTACTTC
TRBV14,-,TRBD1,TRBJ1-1,CASSPGDSRLMNTEAFF,TGTGCCAGCAGCCCTGGGGACAGCAGATTAATGAACACTGAAGCTTTCTTT
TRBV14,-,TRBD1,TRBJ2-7,CASSHGTGNEQYF,TGTGCCAGCAGCCACGGGACAGGGAACGAGCAGTACTTC
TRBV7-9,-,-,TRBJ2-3,CASSLPKGGTDTQYF,TGTGCCAGCAGCCTTCCCAAGGGAGGCACAGATACGCAGTATTTT
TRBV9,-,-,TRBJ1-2,CASSVGAGSNYGYTF,TGTGCCAGCAGCGTAGGGGCTGGGAGTAACTATGGCTACACCTTC
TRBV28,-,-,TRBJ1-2,CASSKEYYGYTF,TGTGCCAGCAGTAAGGAGTACTATGGCTACACCTTC
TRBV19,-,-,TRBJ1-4,CASSITGVDEKLFF,TGTGCCAGTAGTATCACGGGTGTAGATGAAAAACTGTTTTTT
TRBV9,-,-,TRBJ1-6,CASSVDAGRDSPLHF,TGTGCCAGCAGCGTAGATGCGGGGCGAGACTCACCCCTCCACTTT
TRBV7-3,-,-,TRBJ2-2,CASSLFSVANTGELFF,TGTGCCAGCAGCTTGTTTTCGGTAGCGAACACCGGGGAGCTGTTTTTT
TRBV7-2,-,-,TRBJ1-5,CASSRGFSNQPQHF,TGTGCCAGCAGCAGAGGGTTCAGCAATCAGCCCCAGCATTTT
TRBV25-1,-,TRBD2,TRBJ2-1,CASTGLGSNEQFF,TGTGCCAGCACTGGACTAGGAAGCAATGAGCAGTTCTTC
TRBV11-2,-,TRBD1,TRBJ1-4,CASSLQRPGQVNEKLFF,TGTGCCAGCAGCCTTCAGAGACCGGGACAGGTTAATGAAAAACTGTTTTTT
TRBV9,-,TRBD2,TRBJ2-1,CASSVLAGTYNEQFF,TGTGCCAGCAGCGTCCTAGCGGGAACATACAATGAGCAGTTCTTC
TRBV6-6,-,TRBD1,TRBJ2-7,CASSPIWTGRFRDSYEQYF,TGTGCCAGCAGTCCCATTTGGACAGGGCGCTTCCGCGACTCCTACGAGCAGTACTTC
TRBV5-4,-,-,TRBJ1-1,CASSPPVTGAEAFF,TGTGCCAGCAGCCCGCCGGTCACCGGCGCTGAAGCTTTCTTT
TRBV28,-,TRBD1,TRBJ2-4,CASSSAGGLLGGQGKLAKNIQYF,TGTGCCAGCAGTTCAGCTGGGGGCCTCCTGGGGGGACAGGGGAAACTAGCCAAAAACATTCAGTACTTC
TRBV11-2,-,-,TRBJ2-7,CASSLGSGVEQYF,TGTGCCAGCAGCTTAGGGTCAGGGGTAGAGCAGTACTTC
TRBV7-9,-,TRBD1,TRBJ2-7,CASSLTGAYEQYF,TGTGCCAGCAGCTTAACAGGGGCCTACGAGCAGTACTTC
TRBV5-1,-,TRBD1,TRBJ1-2,CASTIGTGGFGYTF,TGCGCCAGCACCATAGGGACAGGGGGCTTTGGCTACACCTTC
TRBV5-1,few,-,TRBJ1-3,CASSLQGLLGNTIYF,TGCGCCAGCAGCTTGCAGGGGCTATTAGGAAACACCATATATTTT
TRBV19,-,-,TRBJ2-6,CASRPSPGANVLTF,TGTGCCAGTAGGCCGTCCCCCGGGGCCAACGTCCTGACTTTC
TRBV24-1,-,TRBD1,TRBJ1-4,CATSDSGGGEKLFF,TGTGCCACCAGTGATTCAGGGGGCGGCGAAAAACTGTTTTTT